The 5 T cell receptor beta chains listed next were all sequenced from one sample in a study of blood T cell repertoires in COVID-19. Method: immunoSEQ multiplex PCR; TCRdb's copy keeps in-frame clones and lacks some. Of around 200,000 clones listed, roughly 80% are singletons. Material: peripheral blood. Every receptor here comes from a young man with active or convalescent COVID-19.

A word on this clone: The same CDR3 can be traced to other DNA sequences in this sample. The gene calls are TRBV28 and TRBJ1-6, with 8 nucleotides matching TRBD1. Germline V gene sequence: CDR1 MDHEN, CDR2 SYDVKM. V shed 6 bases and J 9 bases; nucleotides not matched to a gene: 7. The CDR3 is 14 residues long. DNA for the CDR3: TGTGCCAGCAGCCCCGGACAGGGAGGTTCACCCCTCCACTTT. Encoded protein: CASSPGQGGSPLHF.

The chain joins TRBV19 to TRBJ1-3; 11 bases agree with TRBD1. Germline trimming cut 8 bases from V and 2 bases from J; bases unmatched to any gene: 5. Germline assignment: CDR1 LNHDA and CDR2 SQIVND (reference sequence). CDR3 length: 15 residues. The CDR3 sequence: CASQGQGATGNTIYF. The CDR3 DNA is TGTGCCAGTCAAGGACAGGGGGCGACTGGAAACACCATATATTTT.

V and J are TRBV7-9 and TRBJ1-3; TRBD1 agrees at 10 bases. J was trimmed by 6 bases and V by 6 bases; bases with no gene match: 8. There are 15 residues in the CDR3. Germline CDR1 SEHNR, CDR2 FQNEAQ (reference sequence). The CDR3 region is CASRPPGQGSNTIYF. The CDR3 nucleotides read TGTGCCAGCAGGCCCCCGGGACAGGGGTCAAACACCATATATTTT.

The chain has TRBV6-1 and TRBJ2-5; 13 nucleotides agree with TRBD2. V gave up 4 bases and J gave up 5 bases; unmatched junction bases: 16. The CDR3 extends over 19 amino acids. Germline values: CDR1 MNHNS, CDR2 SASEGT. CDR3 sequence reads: CASSGELLAGGTYLETQYF. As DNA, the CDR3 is TGTGCCAGCAGTGGAGAGCTACTAGCGGGGGGGACTTACTTGGAGACCCAGTACTTC.

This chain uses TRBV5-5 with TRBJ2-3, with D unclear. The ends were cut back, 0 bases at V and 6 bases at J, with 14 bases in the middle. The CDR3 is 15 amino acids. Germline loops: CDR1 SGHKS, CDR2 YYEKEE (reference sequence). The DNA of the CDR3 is TGTGCCAGCAGCTTGGCCCCAGGCCATGGGGATACGCAGTATTTT. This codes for CASSLAPGHGDTQYF.